This T cell receptor beta chain appears in the sequencing data of a study of PD-1 blockade in mismatch repair-deficient tumors. Whole-study results and caveats: Tumor-resident clones, often undetectable pretreatment in blood, expanded then contracted after pembrolizumab.

Points on this clone: Its antigen remains unknown.

Repertoires were generated with immunoSEQ multiplex PCR, while TCRdb's copy carries only in-frame clones and drops some. Of about 39,000 clones detected, 80% to 85% appear once; the ten largest clones hold around 0.98%. Three pembrolizumab responders had their TCRs sequenced. Germline lookup yields CDR1 SGHRS and CDR2 YFSETQ. There are 12 residues in the CDR3. V gave up 6 bases and J gave up 10 bases, with 14 bases separating them. The chain links TRBV5-1 to TRBJ2-1, with TRBD2 as a possible D gene (5 bases). This receptor was obtained from an adult with mismatch repair-deficient cancer. The material was PBMCs, obtained 38 weeks after starting pembrolizumab. The CDR3 DNA reads TGCGCCAGCACCCTGGCCGGAGGCGAGCAGTTCTTC. Protein: CASTLAGGEQFF.